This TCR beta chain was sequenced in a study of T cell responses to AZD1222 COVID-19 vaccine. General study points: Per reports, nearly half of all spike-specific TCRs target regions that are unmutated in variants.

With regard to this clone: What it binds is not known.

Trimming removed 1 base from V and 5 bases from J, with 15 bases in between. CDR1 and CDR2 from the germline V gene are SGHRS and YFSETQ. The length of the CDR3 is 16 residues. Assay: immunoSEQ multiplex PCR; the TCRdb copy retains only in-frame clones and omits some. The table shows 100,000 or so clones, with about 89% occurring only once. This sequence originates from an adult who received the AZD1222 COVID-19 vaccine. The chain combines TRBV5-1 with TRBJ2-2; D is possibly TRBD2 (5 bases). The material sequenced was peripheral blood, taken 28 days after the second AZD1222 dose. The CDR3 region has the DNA TGCGCCAGCAGCTTGCTCGGGGTTTCGGAAACCGGGGAGCTGTTTTTT. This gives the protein CASSLLGVSETGELFF.